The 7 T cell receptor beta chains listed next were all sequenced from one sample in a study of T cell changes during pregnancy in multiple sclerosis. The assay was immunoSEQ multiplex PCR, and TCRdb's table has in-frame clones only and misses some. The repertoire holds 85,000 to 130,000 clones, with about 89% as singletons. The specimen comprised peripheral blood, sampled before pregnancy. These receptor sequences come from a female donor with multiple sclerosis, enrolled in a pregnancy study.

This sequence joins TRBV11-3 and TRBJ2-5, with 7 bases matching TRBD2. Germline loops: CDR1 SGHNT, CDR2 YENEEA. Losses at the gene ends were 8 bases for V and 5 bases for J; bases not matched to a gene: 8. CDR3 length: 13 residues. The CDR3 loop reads CASGRGDAETQYF. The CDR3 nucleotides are TGTGCCAGCGGACGGGGGGATGCGGAGACCCAGTACTTC.

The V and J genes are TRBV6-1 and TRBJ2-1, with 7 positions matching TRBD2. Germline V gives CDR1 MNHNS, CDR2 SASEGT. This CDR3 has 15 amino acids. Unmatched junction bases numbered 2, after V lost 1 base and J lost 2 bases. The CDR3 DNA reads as TGTGCCAGCAGTGAAGGGGGGAGGGCCTACAATGAGCAGTTCTTC. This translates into CASSEGGRAYNEQFF.

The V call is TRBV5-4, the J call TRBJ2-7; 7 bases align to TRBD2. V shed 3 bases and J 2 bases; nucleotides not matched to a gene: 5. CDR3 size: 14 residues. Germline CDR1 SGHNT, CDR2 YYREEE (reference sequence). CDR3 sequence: CASSSSGVTYEQYF. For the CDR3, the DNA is TGTGCCAGCAGCTCGAGCGGGGTCACCTACGAGCAGTACTTC.

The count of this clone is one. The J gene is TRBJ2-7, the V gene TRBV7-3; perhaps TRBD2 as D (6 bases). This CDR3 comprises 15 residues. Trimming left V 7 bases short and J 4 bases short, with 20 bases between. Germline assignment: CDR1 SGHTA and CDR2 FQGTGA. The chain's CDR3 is CASIVVWRDMYEQYF. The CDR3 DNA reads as TGTGCCAGCATCGTGGTTTGGCGGGATATGTACGAGCAGTACTTC.

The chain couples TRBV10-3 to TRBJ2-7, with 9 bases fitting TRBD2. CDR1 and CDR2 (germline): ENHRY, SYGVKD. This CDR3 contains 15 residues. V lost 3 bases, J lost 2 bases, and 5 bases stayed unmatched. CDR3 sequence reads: CAISDASGAPYEQYF. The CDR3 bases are TGTGCCATCAGTGACGCTAGCGGGGCCCCCTACGAGCAGTACTTC.

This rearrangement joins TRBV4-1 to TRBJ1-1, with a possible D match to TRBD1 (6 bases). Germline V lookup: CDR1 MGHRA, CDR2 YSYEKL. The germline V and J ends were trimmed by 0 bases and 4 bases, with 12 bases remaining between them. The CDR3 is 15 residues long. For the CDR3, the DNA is TGCGCCAGCAGCCAAGATCGGGGGGCGTTCACTGAAGCTTTCTTT. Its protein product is CASSQDRGAFTEAFF.

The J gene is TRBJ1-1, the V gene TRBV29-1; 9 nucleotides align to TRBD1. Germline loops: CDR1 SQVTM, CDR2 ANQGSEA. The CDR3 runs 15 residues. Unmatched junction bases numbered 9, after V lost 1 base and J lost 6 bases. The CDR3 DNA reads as TGCAGCGTTGAAGGGGGGACAGGGTATGACGCTGAAGCTTTCTTT. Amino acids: CSVEGGTGYDAEAFF.